The T cell receptor beta chain under discussion was sequenced for a study of shared clonotypes between healthy human individuals. This CDR3 has 15 amino acids. Trimming shortened V by 5 bases and J by 0 bases, and 14 bases separated the two germline ends. Germline CDR1 reads MNHEY; CDR2 reads SMNVEV (reference sequence). Data came from immunoSEQ multiplex PCR; TCRdb stores just in-frame clones and leaves some out. The sample consists of approximately 500,000 clones, 90% to 96% of them appearing once. The chain employs TRBV27 and TRBJ2-7; D is possibly TRBD2 (6 bases). This clonotype was sampled from a woman under 40 in good health. The material sequenced was naive CD4+ T cells sorted from blood. The subset denotes: CD45RA+ positively selected. The CDR3 DNA sequence: TGTGCCAGCAGTAAACTAGGGACTCACTCCTACGAGCAGTACTTC. Amino acid sequence: CASSKLGTHSYEQYF.